This TCR beta chain came from a study of identical twins. General observations from the study: Instead of following the same donors, the conclusions were based on cross-sectional statistical analysis. The degree of excess twin sharing was weaker in beta out-of-frame sequences. Out-of-frame sharing of TCR alpha in monozygotic twins was underestimated by models. Insertions were reduced in abundant cord blood beta clonotypes but not in memory repertoires.

One entry per CDR3 protein results from TCRdb running MiXCR on the 5' RACE reads. The sample carries about 100,000 distinct CDR3 sequences, 5.9% recorded once. The V and J ends lost 4 bases and 4 bases, in that order; junction bases with no gene match: 5. Germline loops: CDR1 LGHDT, CDR2 YNNKEL (reference sequence). The CDR3 totals 17 residues. Ten or more counts support this clonotype. Its target is unknown. V and J are TRBV3-1 and TRBJ2-2; 14 nucleotides agree with TRBD2. Specimen: memory T cells sorted from blood. This TCR came from a woman aged 45-59 years in good health. In DNA, the CDR3 is TGTGCCAGCAGCCGCAGACTAGCGGGGGGGGGCACCGGGGAGCTGTTTTTT. Its translation is CASSRRLAGGGTGELFF.